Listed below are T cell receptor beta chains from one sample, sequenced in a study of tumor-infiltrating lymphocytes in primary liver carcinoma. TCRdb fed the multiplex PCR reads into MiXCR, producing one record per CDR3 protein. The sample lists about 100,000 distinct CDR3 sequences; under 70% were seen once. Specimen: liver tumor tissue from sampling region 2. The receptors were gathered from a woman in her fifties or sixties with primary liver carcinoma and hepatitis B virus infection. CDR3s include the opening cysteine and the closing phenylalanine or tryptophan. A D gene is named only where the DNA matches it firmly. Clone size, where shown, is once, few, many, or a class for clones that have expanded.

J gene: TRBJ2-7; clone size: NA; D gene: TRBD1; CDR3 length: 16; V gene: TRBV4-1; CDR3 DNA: TGCGCCAGCAGCCAAGGGGGGAGCAGGGGGTGTCGTGAGCAGTACTTC; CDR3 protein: CASSQGGSRGCREQYF
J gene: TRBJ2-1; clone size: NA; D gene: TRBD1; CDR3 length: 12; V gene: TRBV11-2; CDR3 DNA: TGTGCCAGTAGCTTAGTTCCTACAGGGGAAACCTTC; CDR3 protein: CASSLVPTGETF
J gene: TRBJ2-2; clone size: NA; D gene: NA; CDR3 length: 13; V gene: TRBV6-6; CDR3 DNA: TGTACCAGTGCGACTCGCGGTGGCGTGGAGCTGTTTTTT; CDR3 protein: CTSATRGGVELFF
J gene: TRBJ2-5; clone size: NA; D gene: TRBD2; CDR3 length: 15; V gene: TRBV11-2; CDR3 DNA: TGTACCAGCAGTTTAGCGGGAGGAGAGGTGGAGACACAGTACTTC; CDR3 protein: CTSSLAGGEVETQYF
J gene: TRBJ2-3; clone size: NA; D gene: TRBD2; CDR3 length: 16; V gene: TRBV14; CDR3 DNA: TGTGCCAGCAGACTACCGGGACTAGCGGGGCGAGATACGCAGTATTTT; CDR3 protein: CASRLPGLAGRDTQYF
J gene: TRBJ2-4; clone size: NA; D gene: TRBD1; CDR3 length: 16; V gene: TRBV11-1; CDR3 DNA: TGTGTCAGCAGCAGTGCAAGGGACAGTTCCAAAAACATTCGGTACTTC; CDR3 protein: CVSSSARDSSKNIRYF
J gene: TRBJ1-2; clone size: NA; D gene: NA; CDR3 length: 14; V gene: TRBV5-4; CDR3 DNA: TGTACCAGCAGCCCCTTTGACAGGATGGCTGGCTACACCTTC; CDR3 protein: CTSSPFDRMAGYTF
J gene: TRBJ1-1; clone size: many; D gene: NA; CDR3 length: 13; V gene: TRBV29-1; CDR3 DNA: TGCAGCGTTGAAGATAGTGAGTGGACTGAAGCTTTCTTT; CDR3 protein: CSVEDSEWTEAFF
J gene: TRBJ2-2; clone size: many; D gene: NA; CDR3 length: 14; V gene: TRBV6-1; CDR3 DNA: TGTGCCAGCATGGACAGAGGGTGGCCCGGGGAGCTGTTTTTT; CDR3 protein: CASMDRGWPGELFF
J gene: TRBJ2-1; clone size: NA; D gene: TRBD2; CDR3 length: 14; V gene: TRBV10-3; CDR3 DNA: TGTGCTTCCAGGGGACTAGCGGGAGACGTAGGGCAGTTCTTC; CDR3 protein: CASRGLAGDVGQFF
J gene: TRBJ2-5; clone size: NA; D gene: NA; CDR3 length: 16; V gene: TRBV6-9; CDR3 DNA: TGTGCCAACAGTTACTACTTGTCGCAGTCCCAAGAGACCCAGTACTTC; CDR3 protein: CANSYYLSQSQETQYF
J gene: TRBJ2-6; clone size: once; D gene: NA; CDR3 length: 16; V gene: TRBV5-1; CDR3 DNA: TGCGCCAGCAGCTTGGTGGGCAATTCTGGGTCCAACGTCCTGACTTTC; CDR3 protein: CASSLVGNSGSNVLTF
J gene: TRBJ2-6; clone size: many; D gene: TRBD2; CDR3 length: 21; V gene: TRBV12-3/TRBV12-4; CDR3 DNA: TGTGCCAGCAGTTGGCGCCCCAGGGGGCTAGCGGGAGTGTCTGGGGCCAACGTCCTGACTTTC; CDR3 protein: CASSWRPRGLAGVSGANVLTF
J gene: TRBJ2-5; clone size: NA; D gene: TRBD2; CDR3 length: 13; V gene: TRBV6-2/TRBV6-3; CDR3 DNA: TGTGTCAGCAACAGGCTAGCGGACGAGACCCAGTACTTC; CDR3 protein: CVSNRLADETQYF
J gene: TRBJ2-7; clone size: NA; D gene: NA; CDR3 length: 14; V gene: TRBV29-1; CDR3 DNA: TGCAGCGTTGGTAGGACATTCAGCTCCTACGAGCAGTACTTC; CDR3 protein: CSVGRTFSSYEQYF
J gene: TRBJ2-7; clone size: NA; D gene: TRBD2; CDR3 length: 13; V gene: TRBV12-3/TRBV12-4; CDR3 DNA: TGCGCCAGCAAAGGAGCGGGAGGCTACGAGCAGTACTTC; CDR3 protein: CASKGAGGYEQYF